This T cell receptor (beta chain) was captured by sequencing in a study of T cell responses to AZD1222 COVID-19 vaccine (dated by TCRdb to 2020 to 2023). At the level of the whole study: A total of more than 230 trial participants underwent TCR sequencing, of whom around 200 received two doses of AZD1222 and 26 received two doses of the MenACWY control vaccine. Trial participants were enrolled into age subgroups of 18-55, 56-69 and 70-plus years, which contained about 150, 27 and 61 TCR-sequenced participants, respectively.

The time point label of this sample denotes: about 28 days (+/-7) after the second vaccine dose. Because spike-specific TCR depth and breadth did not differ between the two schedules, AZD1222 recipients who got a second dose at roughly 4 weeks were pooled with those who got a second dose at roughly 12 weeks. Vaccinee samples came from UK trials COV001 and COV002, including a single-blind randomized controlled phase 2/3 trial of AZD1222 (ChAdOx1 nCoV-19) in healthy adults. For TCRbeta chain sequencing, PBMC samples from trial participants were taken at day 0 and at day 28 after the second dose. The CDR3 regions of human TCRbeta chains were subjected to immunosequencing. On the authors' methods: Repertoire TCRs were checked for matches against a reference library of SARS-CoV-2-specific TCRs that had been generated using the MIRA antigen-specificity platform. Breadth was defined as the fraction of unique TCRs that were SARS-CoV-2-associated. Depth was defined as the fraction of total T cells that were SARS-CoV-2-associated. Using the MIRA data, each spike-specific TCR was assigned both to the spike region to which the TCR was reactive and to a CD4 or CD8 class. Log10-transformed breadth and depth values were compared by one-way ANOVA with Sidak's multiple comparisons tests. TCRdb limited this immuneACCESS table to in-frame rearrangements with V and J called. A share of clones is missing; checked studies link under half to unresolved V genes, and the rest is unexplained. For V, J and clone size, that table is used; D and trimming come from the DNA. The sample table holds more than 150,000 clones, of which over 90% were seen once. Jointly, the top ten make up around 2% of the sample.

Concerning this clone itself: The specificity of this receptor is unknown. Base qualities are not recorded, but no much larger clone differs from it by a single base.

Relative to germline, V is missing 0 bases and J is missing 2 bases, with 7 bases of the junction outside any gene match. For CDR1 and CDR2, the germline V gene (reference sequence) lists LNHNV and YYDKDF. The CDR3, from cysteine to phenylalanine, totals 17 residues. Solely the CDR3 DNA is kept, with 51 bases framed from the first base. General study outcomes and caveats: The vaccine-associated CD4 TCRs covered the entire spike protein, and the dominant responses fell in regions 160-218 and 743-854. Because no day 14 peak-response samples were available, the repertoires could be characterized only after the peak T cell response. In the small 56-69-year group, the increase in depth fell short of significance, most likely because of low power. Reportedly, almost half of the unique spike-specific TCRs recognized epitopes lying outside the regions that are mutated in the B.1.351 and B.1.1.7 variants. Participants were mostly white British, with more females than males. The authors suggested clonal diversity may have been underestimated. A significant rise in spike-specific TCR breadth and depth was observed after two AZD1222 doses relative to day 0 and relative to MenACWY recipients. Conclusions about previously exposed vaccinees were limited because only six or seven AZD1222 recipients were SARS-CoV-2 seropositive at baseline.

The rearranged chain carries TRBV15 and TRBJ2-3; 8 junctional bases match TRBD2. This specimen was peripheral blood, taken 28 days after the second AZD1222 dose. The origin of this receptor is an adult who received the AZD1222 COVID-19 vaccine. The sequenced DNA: TGTGCCACCAGCAGAGATATCGGGAGGGTCCTCACAGATACGCAGTATTTT. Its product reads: CATSRDIGRVLTDTQYF.